The 26 T cell receptor beta chains in this list originate from one sample, sequenced in a study of molecular identifiers for immune sequencing clone quantification listed by TCRdb under 2018. The library was prepared using PCR. Instrument used: NextSeq 500. The public sequencing data were trimmed at Q25 with fastp and processed into clonotypes with MiXCR by TCRdb, which kept only in-frame beta chains. Under each unique CDR3 protein, matching rows form one entry showing the most common genes and DNA. This sample gives nearly 650,000 distinct CDR3 sequences in total; around 25% of them show up just once. The ten top clones hold roughly 0.83% of the sample. Sequencing used naive CD8+ T cells from blood, with Jurkat cell RNA spiked in. The cell subset or site label here, explained by the study, means: FACS-sorted CD8+CD4-CCR7+CD45RA+ naive T cells. The source is a human donor in good health. Some libraries in this study had Jurkat cell RNA spiked in.

This clonotype was counted at least ten times. J is TRBJ1-1 and V is TRBV27; weak D call: TRBD1 (5 bases). The CDR3 is 14 amino acids. Trimming removed 3 bases from V and 4 bases from J, with 12 bases in between. Germline CDR1 MNHEY, CDR2 SMNVEV (reference sequence). The CDR3 loop reads CASSFALDSTEAFF. Written as DNA, the CDR3 is TGTGCCAGCAGTTTCGCCCTCGACAGCACTGAAGCTTTCTTT.

In regard to this clonotype: Just one base apart from a much larger clone, this may be a read error. The DNA of the CDR3 is TGTGTCAGCAGTAAAGGGTTAGAGCAGTACTTC. Its protein product is CVSSKGLEQYF. The chain links TRBV28 to TRBJ2-7; unclear D gene. The V gene's germline CDR1 is MDHEN and CDR2 SYDVKM. This CDR3 is 11 amino acids long.

Ten or more counts support this clonotype. The rearrangement links TRBV2 to TRBJ1-5; D gene uncertain. V lost 2 bases and J 6 bases, leaving 14 bases between the germline ends. This CDR3 has 15 amino acids. In germline, CDR1 is SNHLY, CDR2 FYNNEI. The CDR3 DNA reads TGTGCCAGCAGTGAAAAGGGCTGGACCAGTCAGCCCCAGCATTTT. It codes for CASSEKGWTSQPQHF.

Worth noting for this clonotype: Given a much more abundant clone one base away, this may be a read error. The CDR3 loop reads CAGTKAGHAEAFF. CDR3 in DNA: TGTGCCGGCACTAAGGCAGGCCACGCTGAAGCTTTCTTT. This rearrangement joins TRBV2 to TRBJ1-1; D not certain. Germline assignment: CDR1 SNHLY and CDR2 FYNNEI. This CDR3 is built from 13 residues. Trimming cost V 11 bases and J 6 bases, with 19 bases left between them.

The chain is built from TRBV7-9 and TRBJ2-7; 13 bases are a match to TRBD2. Germline values: CDR1 SEHNR, CDR2 FQNEAQ (reference sequence). The CDR3 has 15 amino acids. Trimming took 6 bases from V and 3 from J; bases not matched to a gene: 5. In DNA, the CDR3 is TGTGCCAGCAGACATGGGACTAGCGGGAACTACGAGCAGTACTTC. Translated, it gives CASRHGTSGNYEQYF.

This clonotype was recorded many times. V and J are TRBV30 and TRBJ2-1; D ambiguous. CDR3 length equals 12 residues. CDR1 is GTSNPN and CDR2 is SVGIG in the germline V gene (reference sequence). The germline V and J ends were trimmed by 0 bases and 6 bases, with 6 bases remaining between them. For the CDR3, the DNA is TGTGCCTGGAGTGTAGGTTCCAATGAGCAGTTCTTC. It yields the protein CAWSVGSNEQFF.

In this sample, this clonotype turned up a few times. For the CDR3, the DNA is TGCGCCAGCAGCCAATTCCCGAGAGGGATGGCAGATACGCAGTATTTT. It codes for CASSQFPRGMADTQYF. The chain combines TRBV4-3 with TRBJ2-3, with a weak D call TRBD2 (5 bases). Germline CDR1 LGHNA, CDR2 YSLEER. CDR3 size: 16 residues. With 2 bases removed from V and 4 bases from J, the gap between germline ends came to 16 bases.

The CDR3 region is CASSPLSGIGTDTQYF. As DNA, the CDR3 is TGTGCCAGCAGCCCGCTTAGCGGGATCGGTACAGATACGCAGTATTTT. The chain employs TRBV5-4 and TRBJ2-3; 8 nucleotides line up with TRBD2. V lost 4 bases to trimming and J lost 3 bases; unmatched junction nucleotides: 10. Germline CDR1 is SGHNT and CDR2 is YYREEE (reference sequence). The CDR3 covers 16 residues.

This clonotype appeared a few times. A read error may be the cause here, since a much bigger clone is one base away. The CDR3 bases are TGTGCCAGCAGCTCAGTGCTAACCGGGCCCCGCCCCTCCTACGAGCAGTACTTC. Its protein is CASSSVLTGPRPSYEQYF. This rearrangement joins TRBV7-2 to TRBJ2-7; no clear D. Germline V gene lookup returns CDR1 SGHTA and CDR2 FQGNSA. The CDR3 is 18 amino acids. Trimming took off 4 bases at V and 0 bases at J, with 22 bases between the two ends.

The chain joins TRBV14 to TRBJ1-4, with 9 nucleotides matching TRBD1. Germline V CDR1 and CDR2: SGHDN, FVKESK. The length of the CDR3 is 15 residues. V gave up 2 bases and J gave up 5 bases; unmatched junction bases: 3. The CDR3 spells CASSQSGQGNEKLFF. The DNA for the CDR3 is TGTGCCAGCAGCCAATCGGGACAGGGAAATGAAAAACTGTTTTTT.

The chain is built from TRBV28 and TRBJ1-1; D gene ambiguous. CDR3 length: 15 amino acids. In germline, CDR1 is MDHEN, CDR2 SYDVKM. Trimming took off 6 bases at V and 1 base at J, with 15 bases between the two ends. CDR3 sequence: CASRYFGTGNTEAFF. In nucleotides, the CDR3 is TGTGCCAGCAGGTATTTCGGTACGGGGAACACTGAAGCTTTCTTT.

This clonotype turned up a few times. The J gene is TRBJ1-3, the V gene TRBV7-8, with unresolved D. The V and J ends lost 2 bases and 0 bases respectively, with 11 bases between them. The CDR3 is 16 amino acids. Germline V gene sequence: CDR1 SGHVS, CDR2 FQNEAQ. CDR3 amino acids: CASSLIAKRSGNTIYF. The CDR3 DNA reads TGTGCCAGCAGCTTAATTGCGAAACGCTCTGGAAACACCATATATTTT. Full variable domain (remainder filled in from reference TRBV7-8 and TRBJ1-3): GAGVSQSPRYKVAKRGQDVALRCDPISGHVSLFWYQQALGQGPEFLTYFQNEAQLDKSGLPSDRFFAERPEGSVSTLKIQRTQQEDSAVYLCASSLIAKRSGNTIYFGEGSWLTVV.

Ten or more counts support this clonotype. The gene calls are TRBV20-1 and TRBJ2-2; TRBD2 is a possible D gene (6 bases). This CDR3 has 13 residues. The germline gives CDR1 DFQATT, CDR2 SNEGSKA (reference sequence). V was cut by 6 bases and J by 4 bases, with 12 bases left in between. The CDR3 reads CSARDQPTGELFF. As DNA, the CDR3 is TGCAGTGCGCGGGACCAGCCCACCGGGGAGCTGTTTTTT.

V gene TRBV4-1 combines with J gene TRBJ1-2; no clear D gene. The germline V gene encodes CDR1 MGHRA and CDR2 YSYEKL. V gave up 0 bases and J gave up 2 bases, with 10 bases separating them. CDR3 size: 15 residues. For the CDR3, the DNA is TGCGCCAGCAGCCAAGATCAGCCAGGAAACTATGGCTACACCTTC. This translates into CASSQDQPGNYGYTF.

The chain uses TRBV7-6 and TRBJ2-2; a weak D match, TRBD2 (5 bases). CDR1 is SGHVS, CDR2 FNYEAQ, per germline. This CDR3 contains 15 residues. With 5 bases removed from V and 6 bases from J, the gap between germline ends came to 16 bases. The CDR3 DNA reads as TGTGCCAGCAGCAGCTCGGGATCCCCGGCCGGGGAGCTGTTTTTT. This encodes CASSSSGSPAGELFF.

This clonotype was counted at least ten times. This chain uses TRBV2 with TRBJ2-3; D is unclear. The ends were cut back, 9 bases at V and 1 base at J, with 11 bases in the middle. The germline gives CDR1 SNHLY, CDR2 FYNNEI. The CDR3 has 13 residues. In DNA form, the CDR3 reads TGTGCCAGGGGCCATCGTGGCACAGATACGCAGTATTTT. Its protein is CARGHRGTDTQYF.

V and J are TRBV5-4 and TRBJ2-2; a weak D match, TRBD2 (6 bases). The CDR3 has 16 residues. V was pared by 4 bases and J by 0 bases, with 13 bases between. Per the germline V gene, CDR1 is SGHNT and CDR2 is YYREEE (reference sequence). CDR3 region: CASSMIREPNTGELFF. CDR3 DNA: TGTGCCAGCAGCATGATACGGGAGCCGAACACCGGGGAGCTGTTTTTT.

The genes are TRBV7-9 and TRBJ2-5; D possibly corresponds to TRBD2 (6 bases). CDR3 size: 12 residues. Deletions cut 5 bases from V and 5 bases from J, with 9 bases between. The germline gives CDR1 SEHNR, CDR2 FQNEAQ (reference sequence). The CDR3: CASSRDWETQYF. CDR3 nucleotide sequence: TGTGCCAGCAGCCGGGACTGGGAGACCCAGTACTTC.

This chain joins TRBV7-3 and TRBJ2-5, with 14 bases lining up with TRBD2. Trimming cost V 4 bases and J 5 bases; bases outside gene matches: 9. Germline V lookup: CDR1 SGHTA, CDR2 FQGTGA. The CDR3 is 17 amino acids. This chain's CDR3 is CASSSPGLAGAAETQYF. DNA of the CDR3: TGTGCCAGCAGCTCCCCGGGACTAGCGGGAGCAGCTGAGACCCAGTACTTC. Drawing the rest from reference TRBV7-3 and TRBJ2-5, the complete variable domain is GAGVSQTPSNKVTEKGKYVELRCDPISGHTALYWYRQSLGQGPEFLIYFQGTGAADDSGLPNDRFFAVRPEGSVSTLKIQRTERGDSAVYLCASSSPGLAGAAETQYFGPGTRLLVL.

This clonotype has a count of ten or more. The rearrangement links TRBV4-3 to TRBJ2-3, with 9 positions matching TRBD1. V trimming: 0 bases; J trimming: 4 bases; junction bases outside the gene matches: 8. CDR1 is LGHNA, CDR2 YSLEER, per germline. The CDR3 is made up of 17 amino acids. The CDR3 DNA follows: TGCGCCAGCAGCCAAGATCCGGGACAGGGTCTTCCAGATACGCAGTATTTT. Amino acids: CASSQDPGQGLPDTQYF.

The chain carries TRBV30 and TRBJ2-7; a possible D gene is TRBD1 (5 bases). CDR3 size: 12 residues. Germline assignment: CDR1 GTSNPN and CDR2 SVGIG (reference sequence). V lost 6 bases to trimming and J lost 4 bases, with 13 bases between them. The CDR3 loop is CACGTQAYEQYF. In DNA form, the CDR3 reads TGTGCCTGCGGAACACAGGCTTACGAGCAGTACTTC.

The gene calls are TRBV20-1 and TRBJ2-2; 8 nucleotides match TRBD2. The length of the CDR3 is 16 residues. The V gene's germline CDR1 is DFQATT and CDR2 SNEGSKA (reference sequence). V trimming: 6 bases; J trimming: 5 bases; junction bases outside the gene matches: 14. In DNA form, the CDR3 reads TGCAGTGCCCTCAAAGGACGGGGGGGCCTTACCGGGGAGCTGTTTTTT. Protein: CSALKGRGGLTGELFF.

The chain combines TRBV27 with TRBJ1-6, with unresolved D. Germline V gene sequence: CDR1 MNHEY, CDR2 SMNVEV (reference sequence). Deletions cut 5 bases from V and 10 bases from J, with 12 bases between. The CDR3 has 13 amino acids. The DNA of the CDR3 is TGTGCCAGCAGTAGAGAACAGTGGTCACCCCTCCACTTT. This codes for CASSREQWSPLHF.

This sequence joins TRBV24-1 and TRBJ2-2; no definite D call. Germline lookup yields CDR1 KGHDR and CDR2 SFDVKD. The CDR3 runs to 17 residues. V lost 3 bases, J lost 1 base, and 14 bases lay in between. Written as DNA, the CDR3 is TGTGCCACCAGTGATGCCCCGATTACACGGAACACCGGGGAGCTGTTTTTT. It yields the protein CATSDAPITRNTGELFF.

This clonotype was counted many times. The chain uses TRBV4-3 and TRBJ1-1; D ambiguous. The CDR3 is 16 amino acids. Trimming stripped 3 bases from V and 0 bases from J, with 14 bases between. The V gene's germline CDR1 is LGHNA and CDR2 YSLEER. The CDR3 loop reads CASSQGFAPMNTEAFF. The CDR3 DNA reads as TGCGCCAGCAGCCAGGGGTTTGCGCCCATGAACACTGAAGCTTTCTTT.

This clonotype showed up just a few times. The genes are TRBV28 and TRBJ2-7; D is unresolved. Germline lookup yields CDR1 MDHEN and CDR2 SYDVKM. V was trimmed by 3 bases and J by 5 bases, leaving 11 bases between them. The length of the CDR3 is 13 residues. The CDR3 DNA follows: TGTGCCAGCAGTTTCAGAGGTACCCACGAGCAGTACTTC. It encodes CASSFRGTHEQYF.